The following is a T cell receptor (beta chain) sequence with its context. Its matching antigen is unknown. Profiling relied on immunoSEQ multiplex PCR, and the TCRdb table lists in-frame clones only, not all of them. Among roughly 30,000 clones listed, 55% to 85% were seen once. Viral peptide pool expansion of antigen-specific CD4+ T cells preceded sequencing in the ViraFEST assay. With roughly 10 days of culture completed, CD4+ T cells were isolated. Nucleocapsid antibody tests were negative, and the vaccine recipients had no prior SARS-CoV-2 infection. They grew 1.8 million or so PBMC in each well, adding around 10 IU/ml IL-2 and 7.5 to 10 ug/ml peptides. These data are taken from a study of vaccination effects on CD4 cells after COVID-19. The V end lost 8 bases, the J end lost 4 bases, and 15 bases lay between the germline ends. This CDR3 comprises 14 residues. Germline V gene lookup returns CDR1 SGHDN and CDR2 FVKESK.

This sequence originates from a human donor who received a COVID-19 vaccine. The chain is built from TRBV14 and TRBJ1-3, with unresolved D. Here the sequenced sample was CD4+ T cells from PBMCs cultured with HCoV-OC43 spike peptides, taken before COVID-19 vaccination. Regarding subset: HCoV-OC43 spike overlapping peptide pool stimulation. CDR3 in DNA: TGTGCCAGCCGGGGTTTGGGGTCCGGAAACACCATATATTTT. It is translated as CASRGLGSGNTIYF.